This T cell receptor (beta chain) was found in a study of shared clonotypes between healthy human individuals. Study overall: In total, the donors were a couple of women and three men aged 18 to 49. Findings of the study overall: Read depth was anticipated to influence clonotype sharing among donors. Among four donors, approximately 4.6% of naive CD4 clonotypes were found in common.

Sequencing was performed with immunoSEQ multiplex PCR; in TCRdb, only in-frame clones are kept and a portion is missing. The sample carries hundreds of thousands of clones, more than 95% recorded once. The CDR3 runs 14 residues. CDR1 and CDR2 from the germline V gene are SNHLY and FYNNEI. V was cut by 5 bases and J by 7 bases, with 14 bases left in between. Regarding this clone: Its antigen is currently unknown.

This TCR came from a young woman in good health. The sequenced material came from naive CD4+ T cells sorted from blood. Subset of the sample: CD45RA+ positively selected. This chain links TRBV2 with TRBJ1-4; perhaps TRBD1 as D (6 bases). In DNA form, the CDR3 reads TGTGCCAGCAGTCAGACAGGAATTCGTGAAAAACTGTTTTTT. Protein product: CASSQTGIREKLFF.